This T cell receptor (beta chain) was retrieved from a study of cytotoxic CD8 clonotypes in ibrutinib-treated CLL. Findings and limits, study-wide: At baseline, clonality was higher than in age-matched healthy donors and correlated with CD8+ counts.

Data came from immunoSEQ multiplex PCR; TCRdb stores just in-frame clones and leaves some out. In the table there are roughly 160,000 clones, roughly 80% of which are singletons. The CDR3 totals 16 residues. Germline V gene sequence: CDR1 MNHEY, CDR2 SMNVEV (reference sequence). V was clipped by 4 bases and J by 0 bases, with 12 bases between them. This clone appeared once. Its antigen is unidentified. This rearrangement joins TRBV27 to TRBJ2-2; D is uncertain. The sequences come from PBMCs, collected after 24 months of ibrutinib treatment. The sequence came from a human donor with chronic lymphocytic leukemia. CDR3 bases: TGTGCCAGCAGTTCCCTCCGGCGTCCGAACACCGGGGAGCTGTTTTTT. Translated, it gives CASSSLRRPNTGELFF.